This record concerns one TCR beta chain sequence. Antigen: not known. The data originate from a study of cytomegalovirus exposure and HLA in healthy donors. At the level of the study: Among about 200 million T cells, an earlier analysis found around 100 million unique TCR beta sequences. In terms of ancestry, the Caucasian-associated cluster contained roughly 81% of the roughly 400 genotyped donors. Study-wide results and limits: Earlier findings revealed that most TCR beta V segments proved productive either about 87% or about 30% of the time.

This PCR relied on a set of 60 Vbeta primers and 13 Jbeta primers. In the authors' methods: Per a later analysis, the number of unique TCR beta chains was about 80 million, of which some 10 million were shared. The protocol was immunoSEQ multiplex PCR, while the TCRdb copy is restricted to in-frame clones and leaves out a portion. V and J calls and clone size are copied from that table; D and trimming were computed from the DNA. The sample consists of under 300,000 clones, about 86% of them appearing once. Germline assignment: CDR1 SGHVS and CDR2 FNYEAQ. The CDR3 spans 15 residues. With 5 bases clipped from V and 9 bases from J, the junction kept 8 bases outside the gene matches.

The J gene is TRBJ2-1, the V gene TRBV7-6; the match to TRBD2 covers 12 bases. The sample consisted of PBMCs. The receptor's source is a woman aged 60-70 years in good health and CMV-seropositive. In DNA form, the CDR3 reads TGTGCCAGCAGCCGGCGGGCTAGCGGGAGGGTTGAGCAGTTCTTC. Its translation: CASSRRASGRVEQFF.